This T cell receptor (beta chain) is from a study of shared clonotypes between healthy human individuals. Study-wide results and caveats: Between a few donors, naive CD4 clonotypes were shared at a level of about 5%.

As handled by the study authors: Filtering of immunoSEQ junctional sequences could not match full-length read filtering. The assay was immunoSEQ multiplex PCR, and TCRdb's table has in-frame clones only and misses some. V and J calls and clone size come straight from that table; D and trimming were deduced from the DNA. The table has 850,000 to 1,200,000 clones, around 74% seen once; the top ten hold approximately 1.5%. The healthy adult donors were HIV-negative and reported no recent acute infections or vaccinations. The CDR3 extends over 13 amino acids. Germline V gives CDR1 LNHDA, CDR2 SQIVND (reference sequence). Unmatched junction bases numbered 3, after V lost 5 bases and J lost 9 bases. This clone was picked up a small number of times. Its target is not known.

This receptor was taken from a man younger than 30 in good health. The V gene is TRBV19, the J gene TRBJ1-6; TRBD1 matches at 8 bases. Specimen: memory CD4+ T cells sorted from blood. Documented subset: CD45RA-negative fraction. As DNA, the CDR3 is TGTGCCAGTAGTCACGACAGGGGTTCACCCCTCCACTTT. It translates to CASSHDRGSPLHF.